The 2 T cell receptor beta chains below come from one sample, sequenced in a study of post-analysis software for immune sequencing data. Unique molecular identifiers were carried by the TCR beta cDNA libraries. TCRdb itself ran the PCR reads through MiXCR, one entry per CDR3 protein. The data hold over 150,000 distinct CDR3 sequences, with 35% to 40% observed a single time. The source material was blood, sampled after autologous hematopoietic stem cell transplantation. The origin of the receptors is a girl aged 10-17 years with multiple sclerosis.

This clonotype was seen at least ten times. The chain's CDR3 is CASSIGTSGRVYNEQFF. For the CDR3, the DNA is TGCGCCAGCAGCATCGGGACTAGCGGGAGGGTGTACAATGAGCAGTTCTTC. V gene TRBV5-1 combines with J gene TRBJ2-1; TRBD2 matches at 16 bases. CDR3 length equals 17 residues. CDR1 and CDR2 from the germline V gene are SGHRS and YFSETQ. Trimming at V came to 4 bases and at J to 4 bases, leaving 5 bases not matched to a gene.

This clonotype was seen more than once but under ten times. This chain links TRBV12-3 or TRBV12-4 with TRBJ1-6; no reliable D call. V dropped 5 bases and J dropped 7 bases, with 15 bases sitting between them. This CDR3 comprises 15 residues. In DNA, the CDR3 is TGTGCCAGCAGTCCAGCAATGGAGGGAAATTCACCCCTCCACTTT. Its protein is CASSPAMEGNSPLHF.